These 28 T cell receptor beta chains came from one sample sequenced in a study of T cell responses to AZD1222 COVID-19 vaccine. Sequenced by immunoSEQ multiplex PCR; TCRdb stores in-frame clones only, minus some. The repertoire has 130,000 to 150,000 clones, around nine tenths of them found once; the top ten carry roughly 3.1%. The specimen comprised peripheral blood, sampled on day 0 of AZD1222 vaccination. The source of these receptors is an adult in good health.

CDR3 DNA: TGTGCCAGCAGCTTAGTCCTTAGAACAGTCAGCTCTGGAAACACCATATATTTT. Protein sequence: CASSLVLRTVSSGNTIYF. The chain has TRBV7-6 and TRBJ1-3; no reliable D call. Deletions cut 1 base from V and 0 bases from J, with 16 bases between. The germline V gene encodes CDR1 SGHVS and CDR2 FNYEAQ. The CDR3 length is 18 residues.

This clone occurred once. The chain has TRBV3-1 (or the pseudogene TRBV3-2) and TRBJ2-4; TRBD2 matches 11 bases. CDR1 LGHDT and CDR2 YNNKEL come from the germline V gene (reference sequence). This CDR3 has 19 amino acids. Germline trimming cut 3 bases from V and 1 base from J; bases unmatched to any gene: 11. The chain's CDR3 is CASSQPLTSGGEAKNIQYF. In DNA, the CDR3 is TGTGCCAGCAGCCAGCCCCTCACTAGCGGGGGTGAGGCCAAAAACATTCAGTACTTC.

This sequence joins TRBV4-1 and TRBJ2-6, with D perhaps being TRBD1 or TRBD2 (5 bases each). The CDR3 runs 17 residues. V lost 0 bases to trimming and J lost 4 bases, with 13 bases between them. The germline CDR1 and CDR2 sequences are MGHRA and YSYEKL. The CDR3 DNA follows: TGCGCCAGCAGCCAAGACCTGGGGGTGCGCGGGGCCAACGTCCTGACTTTC. This encodes CASSQDLGVRGANVLTF.

The rearrangement links TRBV6-5 to TRBJ1-1; TRBD1 matches 8 bases. V gave up 10 bases and J gave up 8 bases; unmatched junction bases: 15. The CDR3 is 14 residues long. Looked up from germline, CDR1 is MNHEY and CDR2 is SVGAGI. CDR3 coding DNA: TGTGCCACACAGGGGGGAAGACGTTCCTGGGAAGCTTTCTTT. It specifies CATQGGRRSWEAFF.

This chain connects TRBV5-1 to TRBJ2-5; 9 bases align to TRBD1. With 4 bases clipped from V and 3 bases from J, the junction kept 4 bases outside the gene matches. The CDR3 has 14 amino acids. CDR1 and CDR2 (germline): SGHRS, YFSETQ. DNA of the CDR3: TGCGCCAGCAGCCGGCGGACAGGGGAAGAGACCCAGTACTTC. This codes for CASSRRTGEETQYF.

V usage is TRBV19 and J usage is TRBJ1-5; D is unresolved. The CDR3 consists of 18 residues. The ends were cut back, 3 bases at V and 0 bases at J, with 18 bases in the middle. Looked up from germline, CDR1 is LNHDA and CDR2 is SQIVND (reference sequence). The CDR3 nucleotides read TGTGCCAGTAGTATGCAATCCACGGAAGATTATAGCAATCAGCCCCAGCATTTT. This codes for CASSMQSTEDYSNQPQHF.

The CDR3 reads CASSQAGTGGNTEAFF. The CDR3 DNA is TGCGCCAGCAGCCAAGCCGGGACAGGGGGGAACACTGAAGCTTTCTTT. V usage is TRBV4-1 and J usage is TRBJ1-1; 11 bases line up with TRBD1. The CDR3 length is 16 residues. The junction had 2 bases not matched to a gene; V was cut back by 1 base and J by 1 base. Germline CDR1 MGHRA, CDR2 YSYEKL.

In regard to this clone: The identical CDR3 is also encoded by other nucleotide sequences in the sample. V and J are TRBV12-3 or TRBV12-4 and TRBJ1-1; a possible D gene is TRBD1 (5 bases). The CDR3 contains 13 residues. The V end was cut by 3 bases, the J end by 2 bases, with 7 bases between. The CDR3 region has the DNA TGTGCCAGCAGTTTCGGGGGAAACACTGAAGCTTTCTTT. It codes for CASSFGGNTEAFF.

The chain uses TRBV5-1 and TRBJ2-7; 9 bases are a match to TRBD2. CDR3 size: 15 residues. V lost 4 bases, J lost 6 bases, and 11 bases stayed unmatched. Germline V gives CDR1 SGHRS, CDR2 YFSETQ. The CDR3 nucleotides are TGCGCCAGCAGCCTAGGACTAGCGTTCGGGTCCGAGCAGTACTTC. This sequence encodes CASSLGLAFGSEQYF.

The rearrangement links TRBV21-1 to TRBJ1-1; the table gives TRBD1 as D, unverified against the DNA. TRBV21-1 is assigned pseudogene status. The CDR3 has 18 residues. The CDR3: CASSKKSLSGTGDTEAFF. The DNA of the CDR3 is TGTGCCAGCAGCAAAAAATCCCTTTCGGGGACAGGGGACACTGAAGCTTTCTTT.

In its sample, this clone was seen once. The chain links TRBV11-3 to TRBJ1-1, with D uncertain. Germline loops: CDR1 SGHNT, CDR2 YENEEA. The ends were cut back, 5 bases at V and 6 bases at J, with 13 bases in the middle. The CDR3 covers 13 residues. The CDR3 spells CASSPAGMAEAFF. The CDR3 DNA is TGTGCCAGCAGCCCCGCGGGAATGGCTGAAGCTTTCTTT.

This rearrangement joins TRBV7-2 to TRBJ1-4; D unresolved. This CDR3 spans 17 amino acids. The V gene's germline CDR1 is SGHTA and CDR2 FQGNSA. V lost 1 base and J lost 0, with 12 bases in between. In DNA form, the CDR3 reads TGTGCCAGCAGCTTAGTGGGAGGGATCACAACTAATGAAAAACTGTTTTTT. Translating gives CASSLVGGITTNEKLFF.

The chain joins TRBV5-8 to TRBJ2-3; D possibly corresponds to TRBD2 (5 bases). The CDR3 spans 14 residues. V dropped 4 bases and J dropped 3 bases, with 12 bases sitting between them. Germline CDR1 SGHTS, CDR2 YDEGEE. CDR3 nucleotide sequence: TGTGCCAGCAGCCCCGGGCGGGCAACAGATACGCAGTATTTT. Amino acid sequence: CASSPGRATDTQYF.

This clone was detected once. The chain couples TRBV27 to TRBJ1-5; D remains ambiguous. Trimming pared 4 bases from V and 6 bases from J, leaving 10 bases between. This CDR3 region has 13 residues. The germline V gene encodes CDR1 MNHEY and CDR2 SMNVEV (reference sequence). The CDR3 loop is CASSSRPAQPQHF. The CDR3 nucleotides are TGTGCCAGCAGTTCGCGACCCGCTCAGCCCCAGCATTTT.

The chain is built from TRBV9 and TRBJ1-2, with D uncertain. Per the germline V gene, CDR1 is SGDLS and CDR2 is YYNGEE. Between the trimmed V and J ends, which lost 3 bases and 4 bases, there was a span of 7 bases. The CDR3 runs to 12 residues. Written as DNA, the CDR3 is TGTGCCAGCAGCGGCGACGGCTATGGCTACACCTTC. Translation gives CASSGDGYGYTF.

The CDR3 is CASSLLPGQGPYTGELFF. The CDR3 nucleotides read TGTGCCAGCAGCTTGCTGCCGGGGCAGGGACCTTACACCGGGGAGCTGTTTTTT. The chain has TRBV11-2 and TRBJ2-2; D might be TRBD1 or TRBD2, each matching 5 bases. CDR3 length: 18 residues. Per germline, CDR1 SGHAT and CDR2 FQNNGV. V lost 3 bases and J 3 bases, leaving 20 bases between the germline ends.

The chain recombines TRBV20-1 with TRBJ1-4, with unresolved D. The CDR3 has 10 amino acids. V dropped 5 bases and J dropped 8 bases, with 6 bases sitting between them. Germline CDR1 is DFQATT and CDR2 is SNEGSKA (reference sequence). The CDR3 loop reads CSAFVEKLFF. The CDR3 coding sequence is TGCAGTGCTTTTGTCGAAAAACTGTTTTTT.

This chain connects TRBV27 to TRBJ2-1; 12 bases align to TRBD1. Germline values: CDR1 MNHEY, CDR2 SMNVEV (reference sequence). The V gene end was trimmed by 3 bases and the J gene end by 7 bases; junction bases not matched to a gene: 7. CDR3 size: 16 residues. The CDR3 is CASSFKGTGGWNEQFF. The CDR3 DNA follows: TGTGCCAGCAGTTTTAAAGGGACAGGGGGCTGGAATGAGCAGTTCTTC.

This chain uses TRBV28 with TRBJ2-1; 10 nucleotides line up with TRBD2. The CDR3 runs 16 residues. Losses at the gene ends were 2 bases for V and 5 bases for J; bases not matched to a gene: 6. Germline V CDR1 and CDR2: MDHEN, SYDVKM. As DNA, the CDR3 is TGTGCCAGCAGTTTAAAAGGACTAGCGGCCAACAATGAGCAGTTCTTC. This sequence encodes CASSLKGLAANNEQFF. Combining the CDR3 with reference TRBV28 and TRBJ2-1 gives the whole variable domain DVKVTQSSRYLVKRTGEKVFLECVQDMDHENMFWYRQDPGLGLRLIYFSYDVKMKEKGDIPEGYSVSREKKERFSLILESASTNQTSMYLCASSLKGLAANNEQFFGPGTRLTVL.

In this sample, this clone turned up once. The chain has TRBV5-1 and TRBJ2-1; maybe TRBD2 (8 bases). Germline-derived CDR1 and CDR2 are SGHRS and YFSETQ. The CDR3 is made up of 20 amino acids. Trimming cost V 2 bases and J 4 bases, with 28 bases left between them. The CDR3 DNA sequence: TGCGCCAGCAGCTTTAGCCCTCAGGGGGTGAGGGCTAGCGGGTACAATGAGCAGTTCTTC. This translates into CASSFSPQGVRASGYNEQFF.

This chain connects TRBV9 to TRBJ2-3, with D unclear. CDR1 and CDR2 (germline): SGDLS, YYNGEE. The CDR3 loop spans 13 amino acids. The germline V and J ends were trimmed by 4 bases and 0 bases, with 6 bases remaining between them. In DNA form, the CDR3 reads TGTGCCAGCAGCAAGTCGAGCACAGATACGCAGTATTTT. Encoded protein: CASSKSSTDTQYF.

The chain has TRBV7-6 and TRBJ2-7; D is perhaps TRBD1 or TRBD2 (5 bases each). Trimming pared 3 bases from V and 1 base from J, leaving 22 bases between. Germline V lookup: CDR1 SGHVS, CDR2 FNYEAQ. The CDR3 loop spans 18 amino acids. As DNA, the CDR3 is TGTGCCAGCAGCTTGATAGGGGACCTCGGACGGGGATCCTACGAGCAGTACTTC. Translated, it gives CASSLIGDLGRGSYEQYF.

This clone was picked up a small number of times. The genes are TRBV7-6 and TRBJ2-2, with a weak D call TRBD2 (6 bases). There are 16 residues in the CDR3. Germline V gene sequence: CDR1 SGHVS, CDR2 FNYEAQ. Trimming removed 4 bases from V and 3 bases from J, with 15 bases in between. CDR3 DNA sequence: TGTGCCAGCAGCTCCGGGGACTGGTCTCACACCGGGGAGCTGTTTTTT. It encodes CASSSGDWSHTGELFF.

V is TRBV5-8 and J is TRBJ1-2, with TRBD1 matching 8 bases. The ends lost 2 bases at V and 7 bases at J; junction bases unmatched: 10. The CDR3 is 15 residues long. Germline V gives CDR1 SGHTS, CDR2 YDEGEE. CDR3 sequence (DNA): TGTGCCAGCAGCTTCTCGGGGCAGGGGGCTGGTGGCTACACCTTC. Translating it yields CASSFSGQGAGGYTF. The entire variable domain, with the rest obtained from reference TRBV5-8 and TRBJ1-2, is as follows: EAGVTQSPTHLIKTRGQQATLRCSPISGHTSVYWYQQALGLGLQFLLWYDEGEERNRGNFPPRFSGRQFPNYSSELNVNALELEDSALYLCASSFSGQGAGGYTFGSGTRLTVV.

This clone was found a few times. V usage is TRBV7-2 and J usage is TRBJ1-5; 7 nucleotides agree with TRBD1. The germline gives CDR1 SGHTA, CDR2 FQGNSA. The CDR3 has 14 amino acids. After removal of 5 bases from V and 5 bases from J, the junction contained 6 bases not matched to a gene. CDR3 loop: CASSIPGGDQPQHF. CDR3 bases: TGTGCCAGCAGCATACCAGGGGGGGATCAGCCCCAGCATTTT.

This chain links TRBV2 with TRBJ1-5; D might be TRBD1 (6 bases). The CDR3 extends over 16 amino acids. Germline V lookup: CDR1 SNHLY, CDR2 FYNNEI. Trimming removed 1 base at V and 4 bases at J, with 14 bases between. DNA for the CDR3: TGTGCCAGCAGTGAAGAAGGGGGGCCCGGTAATCAGCCCCAGCATTTT. Residues: CASSEEGGPGNQPQHF.

CDR3 nucleotide sequence: TGTGCCTGGAGTGTAGTAGGCAGGGGGCTTGCTGGCTACACCTTC. This sequence encodes CAWSVVGRGLAGYTF. The V and J genes are TRBV30 and TRBJ1-2; 8 bases line up with TRBD1. The CDR3 length is 15 residues. The J segment lost 7 bases and the V segment lost 0 bases, leaving 10 bases of the junction unmatched. The germline gives CDR1 GTSNPN, CDR2 SVGIG (reference sequence). Variable domain in full (rest from reference TRBV30 and TRBJ1-2): SQTIHQWPATLVQPVGSPLSLECTVEGTSNPNLYWYRQAAGRGLQLLFYSVGIGQISSEVPQNLSASRPQDRQFILSSKKLLLSDSGFYLCAWSVVGRGLAGYTFGSGTRLTVV.

The chain links TRBV6-1 to TRBJ1-2; D is unresolved. The CDR3 totals 15 residues. The germline V gene encodes CDR1 MNHNS and CDR2 SASEGT. V gave up 0 bases and J gave up 7 bases, with 15 bases separating them. The CDR3 nucleotides read TGTGCCAGCAGTGAAGCGATTCGGGGTCACTCTGGCTACACCTTC. Amino acids: CASSEAIRGHSGYTF.